Given below is one T cell receptor beta chain in context. Its antigen is unidentified. The sample comes from a study of OX40 agonist ivuxolimab in advanced cancers. In the study overall: Patients took ivuxolimab, an agonistic anti-OX40 (CD134) antibody. The diagnoses of dose-escalation patients were hepatocellular carcinoma, melanoma, renal cell or head and neck cancer.

General observations from the study: At 0.1 to 3.0 mg/kg and by week 6, CD4+ and CD8+ T cells in the blood had expanded clonally. Certain nonresponding patients likewise had low normalized T-cell clonal expansion.

The method was immunoSEQ multiplex PCR; TCRdb's version includes in-frame clones alone and lacks a portion of them. The sample has tens of thousands of clones; around 90% are singletons. The trim removed 6 bases at V and 6 bases at J, leaving 8 bases unmatched. CDR1 is MRHNA, CDR2 SNTAGT, per germline. This CDR3 has 15 residues. The source of this sequence is an adult with an advanced solid tumor such as melanoma, head and neck, liver or kidney cancer. This sample comprised CD4+ or CD8+ T cells sorted from blood, obtained in a trial of the OX40 agonist ivuxolimab. V and J are TRBV6-4 and TRBJ1-5, with 10 bases fitting TRBD1. DNA of the CDR3: TGTGCCAGCAGCCCCGGGACAGGGGAGAGTCAGCCCCAGCATTTT. Translation gives CASSPGTGESQPQHF.